The TCR beta chain described here comes from a study of OX40 agonist ivuxolimab in advanced cancers. Study-level background: Ivuxolimab was an agonistic, fully human IgG2 monoclonal antibody directed against OX40 (CD134), a costimulatory receptor. The paper describes the monotherapy dose-escalation part (N of about 54 patients) of the phase I trial of ivuxolimab. A male proportion of roughly 80% and a mean age of approximately 61 years, ranging from roughly 23 to 90, were recorded for the dose-escalation cohort. Partial responses occurred in three dose-escalation patients, of whom one had hepatocellular carcinoma and two had cutaneous melanoma. The purpose of peripheral TCRbeta sequencing was to test whether ivuxolimab changed TCR sequence diversity and led to clonal T-cell expansion. Intravenous ivuxolimab was administered to patients every 2 weeks at six dose levels: 0.01, 0.1, 0.3, 1.5, 3 and 10 mg/kg. Of the approximately 54 patients in dose escalation, approximately 20 had hepatocellular carcinoma, about 15 had melanoma, 9 had renal cell carcinoma and 9 had head and neck cancer. Patients were allowed to have had prior anti-PD-1, anti-PD-L1 or anti-CTLA-4 therapy, and around 40% of the dose-escalation patients had previously received checkpoint inhibitors.

Genomic DNA was extracted from sorted cells for sequencing of the TCRbeta CDR3 region. The immunoSEQ Assay was used to sequence the TCRbeta CDR3 regions. TCRdb holds this immuneACCESS table with in-frame rearrangements only. Some clones are missing; in checked studies, unresolved V genes explain under half, and the rest has no known cause. The sample table shows 45,000 or so clones, and about four fifths are seen once. The ten top clones hold roughly 2.2% of the sample. Patients with a history of autoimmune disease or receiving systemic immunosuppression were excluded from the trial. Peripheral blood for TCR sequencing was drawn from every dose cohort at baseline, at cycle 4 day 1 and at cycle 7 day 1. The samples were taken from a phase I, first-in-human, multicenter, open-label dose-escalation trial of ivuxolimab. Adults with locally advanced or metastatic head and neck squamous cell, hepatocellular, melanoma or renal cell carcinoma were enrolled in the trial. CD4+ and CD8+ T cells were sorted separately from peripheral blood before TCR sequencing.

The research as a whole found: In the 0.1-3.0 mg/kg groups, partial responders had among the lowest normalized peripheral clonal expansion, particularly in CD8+ T cells. On average, CD8+ T cells showed more expanded clones than CD4+ T cells after ivuxolimab. Which antigens the clonally expanded peripheral T cells were specific for was not determined. At doses from 0.1 to 3.0 mg/kg, clonal expansion was seen in both CD4+ and CD8+ blood T cells between baseline and week 6. Low levels of normalized T-cell clonal expansion were also seen in some patients who did not respond.

V trim: 7 bases; J trim: 5 bases; unmatched bases: 8. CDR1 and CDR2, per the germline V gene (reference sequence), are LNHDA and SQIVND. Counted from cysteine to phenylalanine, this CDR3 has 15 amino acids. Only the CDR3 part of the read is kept: 45 bases, read in frame from the first base. Regarding this clone: It has no known antigen specificity. Per-base qualities were not stored, and no clone one base away is much larger.

The chain was built from TRBV19 and TRBJ1-5, with 10 bases aligning to TRBD1. The sequenced sample was CD4+ or CD8+ T cells sorted from blood, obtained in a trial of the OX40 agonist ivuxolimab. This sequence originates from an adult with an advanced solid tumor such as melanoma, head and neck, liver or kidney cancer. The CDR3 protein: CASMTGQGIDQPQHF. The nucleotide sequence is TGTGCCAGTATGACGGGACAGGGGATTGATCAGCCCCAGCATTTT.